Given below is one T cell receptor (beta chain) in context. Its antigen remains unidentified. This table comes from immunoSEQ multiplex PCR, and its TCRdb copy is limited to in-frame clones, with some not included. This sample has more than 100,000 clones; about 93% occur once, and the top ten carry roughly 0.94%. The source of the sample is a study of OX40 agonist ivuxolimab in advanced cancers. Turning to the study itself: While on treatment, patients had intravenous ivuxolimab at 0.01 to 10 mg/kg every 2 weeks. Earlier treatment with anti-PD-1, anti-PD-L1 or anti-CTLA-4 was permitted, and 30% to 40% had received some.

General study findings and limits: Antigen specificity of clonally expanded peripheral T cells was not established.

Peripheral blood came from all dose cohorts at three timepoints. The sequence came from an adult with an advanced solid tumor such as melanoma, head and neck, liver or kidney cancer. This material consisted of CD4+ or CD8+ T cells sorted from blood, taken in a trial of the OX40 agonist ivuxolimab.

The CDR3 is CASSPRLGGTGELFF. The CDR3, as DNA: TGTGCCAGCTCACCACGCCTGGGCGGCACCGGGGAGCTGTTTTTT. V is TRBV18 and J is TRBJ2-2, with unresolved D. Trimming cost V 1 base and J 4 bases, with 10 bases left between them. The germline CDR1 and CDR2 sequences are KGHSH and LQKENI. This CDR3 region has 15 residues.